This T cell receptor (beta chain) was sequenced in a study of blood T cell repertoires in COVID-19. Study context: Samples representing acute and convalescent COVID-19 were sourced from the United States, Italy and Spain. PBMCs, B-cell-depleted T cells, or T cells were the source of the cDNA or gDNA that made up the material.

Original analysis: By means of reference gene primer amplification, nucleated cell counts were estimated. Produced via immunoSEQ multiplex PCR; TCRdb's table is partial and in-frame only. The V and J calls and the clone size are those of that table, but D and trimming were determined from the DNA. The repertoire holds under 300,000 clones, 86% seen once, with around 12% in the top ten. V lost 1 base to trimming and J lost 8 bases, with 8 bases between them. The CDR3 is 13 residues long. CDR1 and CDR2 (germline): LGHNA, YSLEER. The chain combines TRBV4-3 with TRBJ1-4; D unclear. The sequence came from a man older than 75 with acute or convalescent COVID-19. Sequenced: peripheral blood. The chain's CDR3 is CASSQGSREKLFF. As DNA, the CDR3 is TGCGCCAGCAGCCAAGGCTCTAGGGAAAAACTGTTTTTT.